Shown below are 22 T cell receptor beta chains from a single sample sequenced in a study of T-cell memory formation after mild COVID-19. TCRdb ran MiXCR on the 5' RACE reads and lists one entry per CDR3 protein. The repertoire includes about half a million distinct CDR3 sequences, roughly 20% of them detected once, and more than 9% sits in the top ten. The sequencing input was PBMCs or a T cell subset sorted from them (not recorded which). The receptors come from an adult woman who had mild COVID-19 (a few samples of this study predate the infection). Cell type and time point are not known.

V gene TRBV7-3 combines with J gene TRBJ2-2; tentative D call: TRBD1 (6 bases). Per the germline V gene, CDR1 is SGHTA and CDR2 is FQGTGA. Trimming cost V 4 bases and J 5 bases, with 8 bases left between them. The CDR3 totals 13 residues. The CDR3 region is CASSYGTTGELFF. The CDR3 bases are TGTGCCAGCAGCTACGGGACAACCGGGGAGCTGTTTTTT.

The rearrangement uses TRBV28 and TRBJ2-3; 8 bases map to TRBD2. The CDR3 loop spans 16 amino acids. The V segment lost 2 bases and the J segment 8 bases; nucleotides outside the gene matches: 12. Germline V gene sequence: CDR1 MDHEN, CDR2 SYDVKM. This CDR3 is CASSLAERGRSSTQYF. DNA of the CDR3: TGTGCCAGCAGTTTAGCGGAGCGGGGGCGATCATCTACGCAGTATTTT.

This clonotype was seen a few times. The V and J genes are TRBV20-1 and TRBJ2-7; 7 bases fit TRBD1. Germline V gene lookup returns CDR1 DFQATT and CDR2 SNEGSKA (reference sequence). CDR3 length equals 12 residues. DNA for the CDR3: TGCAGCCGACAGGGAGTCTCCTACGAGCAGTACTTC. This translates into CSRQGVSYEQYF.

This sequence joins TRBV3-1 and TRBJ1-2, with 7 bases aligning to TRBD1. This CDR3 has 16 residues. Germline CDR1 LGHDT, CDR2 YNNKEL (reference sequence). V was clipped by 0 bases and J by 4 bases; unmatched bases: 8. The CDR3 DNA reads as TGTGCCAGCAGCCAAGATCAACAGGGGCGTATCTATGGCTACACCTTC. Amino acid sequence: CASSQDQQGRIYGYTF.

This clonotype has just a few counts. This CDR3 reads CASRSRGEGAGRRNTEAFF. The CDR3 DNA follows: TGTGCCAGCAGGTCCAGGGGTGAGGGGGCTGGGAGGAGGAACACTGAAGCTTTCTTT. The V gene is TRBV6-5, the J gene TRBJ1-1; TRBD1 matches at 7 bases. Looked up from germline, CDR1 is MNHEY and CDR2 is SVGAGI. This CDR3 region has 19 residues. J lost 1 base, V lost 6 bases, and 20 bases had no gene match.

This clonotype has ten or more counts. This sequence joins TRBV12-5 and TRBJ1-2, with D unresolved. The CDR3 spans 13 residues. V was clipped by 8 bases and J by 4 bases, with 14 bases between them. CDR1 and CDR2 from the germline V gene are LGHNT and FRNRAP. CDR3 bases: TGTGCTAGTATAATGGACGGCCTCTATGGCTACACCTTC. Translation gives CASIMDGLYGYTF.

The rearrangement uses TRBV5-1 and TRBJ2-3, with 10 bases aligning to TRBD1. The V segment lost 0 bases and the J segment 5 bases; nucleotides outside the gene matches: 9. Germline values: CDR1 SGHRS, CDR2 YFSETQ. The CDR3 consists of 17 residues. The CDR3 DNA reads TGCGCCAGCAGCTTGGGCCCCGGACAGGGGGTGGTAGATACGCAGTATTTT. This encodes CASSLGPGQGVVDTQYF. The full variable domain, completed using reference TRBV5-1 and TRBJ2-3, is KAGVTQTPRYLIKTRGQQVTLSCSPISGHRSVSWYQQTPGQGLQFLFEYFSETQRNKGNFPGRFSGRQFSNSRSEMNVSTLELGDSALYLCASSLGPGQGVVDTQYFGPGTRLTVL.

This chain uses TRBV5-1 with TRBJ2-7; no clear D. V lost 0 bases to trimming and J lost 7 bases, with 14 bases between them. There are 14 residues in the CDR3. CDR1 is SGHRS, CDR2 YFSETQ, per germline. CDR3 nucleotide sequence: TGCGCCAGCAGCTTGGGGACCTATCCTCGGGAGCAGTACTTC. Its protein is CASSLGTYPREQYF.

This chain uses TRBV7-2 with TRBJ2-2; no reliable D call. Germline lookup yields CDR1 SGHTA and CDR2 FQGNSA. The CDR3 loop spans 13 amino acids. The V gene lost 2 bases and the J gene lost 5 bases, with 6 bases spanning the gap. The CDR3: CASSLTLTGELFF. The CDR3 DNA sequence: TGTGCCAGCAGCTTAACCCTGACCGGGGAGCTGTTTTTT. Full variable domain (outside the CDR3, taken from reference TRBV7-2 and TRBJ2-2): GAGVSQSPSNKVTEKGKDVELRCDPISGHTALYWYRQSLGQGLEFLIYFQGNSAPDKSGLPSDRFSAERTGGSVSTLTIQRTQQEDSAVYLCASSLTLTGELFFGEGSRLTVL.

This clonotype was counted a few times. CDR3 residues: CASSLEAAPTNEKLFF. DNA for the CDR3: TGCGCCAGCAGCTTGGAGGCAGCTCCAACTAATGAAAAACTGTTTTTT. The rearrangement links TRBV5-1 to TRBJ1-4; D ambiguous. This CDR3 comprises 16 residues. Germline CDR1 reads SGHRS; CDR2 reads YFSETQ. V lost 0 bases to trimming and J lost 0 bases, with 9 bases between them.

The chain couples TRBV20-1 to TRBJ1-6; the D is unclear. The length of the CDR3 is 14 residues. Trimming shortened V by 6 bases and J by 7 bases, and 16 bases separated the two germline ends. Per the germline V gene, CDR1 is DFQATT and CDR2 is SNEGSKA (reference sequence). In nucleotides, the CDR3 is TGCAGTGCCCCAGGAGCTCGTGGAAATTCACCCCTCCACTTT. This encodes CSAPGARGNSPLHF.

This clonotype appeared a few times. This chain links TRBV6-5 with TRBJ2-7; the match to TRBD1 covers 7 bases. V lost 5 bases and J lost 6; bases outside the gene matches: 13. CDR1 and CDR2 from the germline V gene are MNHEY and SVGAGI. The CDR3 runs 15 residues. CDR3 loop: CASSPRQGAPPEQYF. CDR3 DNA sequence: TGTGCCAGCAGTCCTCGACAGGGAGCCCCGCCCGAGCAGTACTTC.

This chain uses TRBV12-3 or TRBV12-4 with TRBJ2-5; a weak D match, TRBD2 (6 bases). The CDR3 contains 16 residues. With 5 bases removed from V and 4 bases from J, the gap between germline ends came to 20 bases. The CDR3 spells CASSPPGRLVRETQYF. The CDR3 nucleotides read TGTGCCAGCAGTCCCCCCGGACGACTAGTGAGAGAGACCCAGTACTTC.

The genes are TRBV6-1 and TRBJ2-7; D is undetermined. Trimming shortened V by 10 bases and J by 1 base, and 14 bases separated the two germline ends. From germline, CDR1 is MNHNS and CDR2 SASEGT. This CDR3 is built from 13 residues. The CDR3 reads CATKRSLSYEQYF. The CDR3 coding sequence is TGTGCCACCAAACGCTCCCTTTCCTACGAGCAGTACTTC.

The chain combines TRBV4-2 with TRBJ1-4, with a weak D call TRBD1 (5 bases). Trimming cost V 2 bases and J 1 base, with 11 bases left between them. Germline V gene data show CDR1 as LGHNA and CDR2 as YNFKEQ. The CDR3 extends over 16 amino acids. The CDR3 sequence: CASSQRGGGTNEKLFF. The CDR3 DNA is TGTGCCAGCAGCCAACGTGGGGGGGGAACTAATGAAAAACTGTTTTTT.

This rearrangement joins TRBV12-3 or TRBV12-4 to TRBJ2-2; D remains unclear. Trimming removed 8 bases at V and 1 base at J, with 11 bases between. This CDR3 comprises 14 residues. In DNA, the CDR3 is TGTGCCAGCGGGTCGCGCGGGAACACCGGGGAGCTGTTTTTT. Translation: CASGSRGNTGELFF.

Many counts were recorded for this clonotype. V gene TRBV7-9 combines with J gene TRBJ1-1; 9 bases are a match to TRBD1. Germline CDR1 reads SEHNR; CDR2 reads FQNEAQ (reference sequence). CDR3 length: 16 residues. V gave up 3 bases and J gave up 0 bases; unmatched junction bases: 5. The CDR3 nucleotides read TGTGCCAGCAGCTTGGGGACAGGGCCTGTGAACACTGAAGCTTTCTTT. It codes for CASSLGTGPVNTEAFF.

The V gene is TRBV5-1, the J gene TRBJ2-7; unclear D gene. This CDR3 has 16 amino acids. Trimming shortened V by 0 bases and J by 0 bases, and 13 bases separated the two germline ends. Germline V gene sequence: CDR1 SGHRS, CDR2 YFSETQ. CDR3 DNA: TGCGCCAGCAGCTTGGCGGCAGAGGCCGACTCCTACGAGCAGTACTTC. It yields the protein CASSLAAEADSYEQYF.

A few counts support this clonotype. V gene TRBV12-3 or TRBV12-4 combines with J gene TRBJ1-5; TRBD1 aligns across 7 bases. CDR3 length: 18 amino acids. J gave up 3 bases and V 4 bases, and 15 bases lay outside the gene matches. The CDR3 loop reads CASSSPRGGSTVNQPQHF. For the CDR3, the DNA is TGTGCCAGCAGTTCCCCGAGAGGGGGCTCTACCGTCAATCAGCCCCAGCATTTT.

The J gene is TRBJ2-5, the V gene TRBV6-6; 9 nucleotides match TRBD2. CDR1 and CDR2 (germline): MNHNY, SVGAGI (reference sequence). The trim removed 11 bases at V and 4 bases at J, leaving 11 bases unmatched. This CDR3 region has 14 residues. The CDR3 protein is CAARRGGVTETQYF. As DNA, the CDR3 is TGTGCCGCCCGGCGGGGGGGCGTTACAGAGACCCAGTACTTC.

This clonotype has more than one count but fewer than ten. The gene calls are TRBV11-2 and TRBJ2-7, with D perhaps TRBD2 (7 bases). Germline assignment: CDR1 SGHAT and CDR2 FQNNGV. This CDR3 has 16 amino acids. V dropped 4 bases and J dropped 4 bases, with 20 bases sitting between them. For the CDR3, the DNA is TGTGCCAGCAGCTCTCGGGGGGACACCGGCTATTACGAGCAGTACTTC. It codes for CASSSRGDTGYYEQYF.

This clonotype was counted a few times. The chain carries TRBV7-9 and TRBJ2-2, with TRBD2 matching 7 bases. J gave up 8 bases and V 5 bases, and 11 bases lay outside the gene matches. The germline CDR1 and CDR2 sequences are SEHNR and FQNEAQ (reference sequence). The CDR3 contains 15 residues. This chain's CDR3 is CASSAMGLPFGELFF. CDR3 sequence (DNA): TGTGCCAGCAGCGCCATGGGACTACCCTTTGGGGAGCTGTTTTTT.